This T cell receptor (beta chain) was sequenced in a study of blood T cell repertoires in COVID-19. Here immunoSEQ multiplex PCR was the method, and the copy in TCRdb shows in-frame clones only, minus some. The data contain roughly 240,000 clones, about nine tenths of them seen just once; the ten biggest clones take up 1.5% to 2%. Material: peripheral blood. The sequence was collected from a woman aged 55-69 years who had recovered from COVID-19.

The CDR3 loop is CASSGGAQETQYF. The CDR3 nucleotides are TGTGCCAGCAGCGGGGGGGCCCAAGAGACCCAGTACTTC. J is TRBJ2-5 and V is TRBV5-5, with D perhaps TRBD2 (7 bases). Germline CDR1 and CDR2: SGHKS and YYEKEE (reference sequence). This CDR3 region has 13 residues. V dropped 4 bases and J dropped 1 base, with 8 bases sitting between them.